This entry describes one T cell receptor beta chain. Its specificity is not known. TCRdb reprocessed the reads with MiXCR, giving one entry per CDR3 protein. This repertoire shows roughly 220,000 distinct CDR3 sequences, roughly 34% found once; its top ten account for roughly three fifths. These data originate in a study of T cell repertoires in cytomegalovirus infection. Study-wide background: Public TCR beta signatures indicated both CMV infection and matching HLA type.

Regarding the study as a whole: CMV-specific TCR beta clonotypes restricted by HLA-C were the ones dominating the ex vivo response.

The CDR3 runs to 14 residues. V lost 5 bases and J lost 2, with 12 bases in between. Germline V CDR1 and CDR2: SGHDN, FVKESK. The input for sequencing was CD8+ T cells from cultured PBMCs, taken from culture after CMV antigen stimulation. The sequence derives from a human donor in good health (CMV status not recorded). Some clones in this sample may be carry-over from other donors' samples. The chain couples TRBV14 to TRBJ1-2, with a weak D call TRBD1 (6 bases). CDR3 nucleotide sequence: TGTGCCAGCAGCGAGACAGGTGAAAACTATGGCTACACCTTC. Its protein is CASSETGENYGYTF.